Listed here is a single T cell receptor beta chain. This specimen belongs to a study of blood T cell repertoires in COVID-19. Study information: PBMCs, B-cell-depleted T cells, or T cells were the source of the cDNA or gDNA that made up the material.

Source study methods: Estimated nucleated cell counts came from reference gene primer amplification. TCRdb's copy holds only in-frame clones and misses some; the assay was immunoSEQ multiplex PCR. The V and J calls and the clone size are those of that table, but D and trimming were determined from the DNA. The sample includes tens of thousands of clones, about four fifths of them seen just once. Recruited during active infection, patients (from Seattle) were subsequently followed longitudinally. Germline V lookup: CDR1 SGHNT, CDR2 YENEEA. CDR3 length: 14 amino acids. Trimming pared 1 base from V and 4 bases from J, leaving 8 bases between.

The receptor was isolated from a man in his 60s with COVID-19, enrolled during active disease. The chain uses TRBV11-3 and TRBJ1-3, with no clear D. The sample taken for sequencing was peripheral blood. The CDR3 sequence: CASSLGGPGNTIYF. The CDR3 region has the DNA TGTGCCAGCAGCTTAGGCGGGCCCGGAAACACCATATATTTT. Full variable domain (rest looked up from reference TRBV11-3 and TRBJ1-3): EAGVVQSPRYKIIEKKQPVAFWCNPISGHNTLYWYLQNLGQGPELLIRYENEEAVDDSQLPKDRFSAERLKGVDSTLKIQPAELGDSAVYLCASSLGGPGNTIYFGEGSWLTVV.